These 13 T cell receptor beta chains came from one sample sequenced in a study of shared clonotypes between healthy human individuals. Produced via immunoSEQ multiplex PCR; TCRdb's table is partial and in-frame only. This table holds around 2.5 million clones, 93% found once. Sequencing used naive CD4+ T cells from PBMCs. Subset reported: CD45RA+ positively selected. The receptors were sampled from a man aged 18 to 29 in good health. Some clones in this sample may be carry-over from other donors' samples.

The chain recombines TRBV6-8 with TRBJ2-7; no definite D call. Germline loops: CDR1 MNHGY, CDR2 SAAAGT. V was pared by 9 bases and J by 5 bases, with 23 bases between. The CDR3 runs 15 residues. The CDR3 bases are TGTGCCAGAAACGAGATAGCCGGTCTAGGTGACGAGCAGTACTTC. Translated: CARNEIAGLGDEQYF.

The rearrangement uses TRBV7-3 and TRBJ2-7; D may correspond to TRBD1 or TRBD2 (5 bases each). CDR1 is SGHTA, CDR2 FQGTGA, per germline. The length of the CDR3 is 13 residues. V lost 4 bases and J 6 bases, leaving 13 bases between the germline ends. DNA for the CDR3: TGTGCCAGCAGCTCTGGGACCAGAACCGAGCAGTACTTC. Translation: CASSSGTRTEQYF.

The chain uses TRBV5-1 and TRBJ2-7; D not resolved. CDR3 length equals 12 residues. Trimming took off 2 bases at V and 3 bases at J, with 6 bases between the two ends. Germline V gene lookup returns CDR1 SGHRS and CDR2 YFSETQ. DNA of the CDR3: TGCGCCAGCAGCTTCGGGTACTACGAGCAGTACTTC. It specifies CASSFGYYEQYF.

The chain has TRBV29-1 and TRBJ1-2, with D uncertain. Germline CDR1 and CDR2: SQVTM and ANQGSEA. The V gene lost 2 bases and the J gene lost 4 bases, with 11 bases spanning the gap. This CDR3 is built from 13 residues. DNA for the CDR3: TGCAGCGTTGAAACAGAGCCAAGCTATGGCTACACCTTC. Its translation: CSVETEPSYGYTF.

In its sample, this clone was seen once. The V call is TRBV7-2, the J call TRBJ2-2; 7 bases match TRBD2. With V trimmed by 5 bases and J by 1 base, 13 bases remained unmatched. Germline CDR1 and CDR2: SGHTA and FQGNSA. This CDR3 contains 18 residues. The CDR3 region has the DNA TGTGCCAGCAGCCCCCCTTTCGGCCGGGGGGAGAACACCGGGGAGCTGTTTTTT. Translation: CASSPPFGRGENTGELFF.

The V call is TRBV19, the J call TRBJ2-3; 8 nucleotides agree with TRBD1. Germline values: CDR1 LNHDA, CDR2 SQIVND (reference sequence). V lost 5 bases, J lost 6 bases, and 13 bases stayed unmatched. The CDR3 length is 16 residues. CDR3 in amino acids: CASSPPGQVLRDTQYF. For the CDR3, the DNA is TGTGCCAGTAGTCCTCCGGGACAGGTGCTTCGGGATACGCAGTATTTT.

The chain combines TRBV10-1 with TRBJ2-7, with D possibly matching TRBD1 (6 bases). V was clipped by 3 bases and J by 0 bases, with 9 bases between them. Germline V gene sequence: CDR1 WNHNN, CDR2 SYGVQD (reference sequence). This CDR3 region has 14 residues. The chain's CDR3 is CASSEGGPSYEQYF. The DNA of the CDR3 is TGCGCCAGCAGTGAAGGGGGTCCCTCCTACGAGCAGTACTTC.

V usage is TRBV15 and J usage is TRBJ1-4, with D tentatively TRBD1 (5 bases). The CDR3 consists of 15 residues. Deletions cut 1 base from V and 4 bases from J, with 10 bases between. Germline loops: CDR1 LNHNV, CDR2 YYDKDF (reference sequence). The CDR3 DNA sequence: TGTGCCACCAGCAGAGTGGGACGGTTTAATGAAAAACTGTTTTTT. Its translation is CATSRVGRFNEKLFF.

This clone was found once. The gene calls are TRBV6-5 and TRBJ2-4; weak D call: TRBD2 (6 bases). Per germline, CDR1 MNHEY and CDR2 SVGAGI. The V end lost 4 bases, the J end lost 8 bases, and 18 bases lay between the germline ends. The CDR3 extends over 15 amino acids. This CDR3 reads CASSSHGRGTDIQYF. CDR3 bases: TGTGCCAGCAGTTCCCACGGGCGGGGCACAGACATTCAGTACTTC.

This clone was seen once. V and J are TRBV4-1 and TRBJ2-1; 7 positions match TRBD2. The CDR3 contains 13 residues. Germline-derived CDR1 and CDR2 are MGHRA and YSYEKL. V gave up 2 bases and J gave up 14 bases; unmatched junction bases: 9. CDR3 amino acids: CASSQTGGRLKFF. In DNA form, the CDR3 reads TGCGCCAGCAGCCAAACGGGAGGCAGACTAAAGTTCTTC.

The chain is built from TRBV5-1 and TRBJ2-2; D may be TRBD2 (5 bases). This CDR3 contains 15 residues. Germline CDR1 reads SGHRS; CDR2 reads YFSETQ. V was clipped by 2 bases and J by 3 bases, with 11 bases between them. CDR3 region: CASSFTAGDTGELFF. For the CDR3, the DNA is TGCGCCAGCAGCTTTACGGCGGGCGACACCGGGGAGCTGTTTTTT. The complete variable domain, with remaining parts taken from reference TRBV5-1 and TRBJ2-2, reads KAGVTQTPRYLIKTRGQQVTLSCSPISGHRSVSWYQQTPGQGLQFLFEYFSETQRNKGNFPGRFSGRQFSNSRSEMNVSTLELGDSALYLCASSFTAGDTGELFFGEGSRLTVL.

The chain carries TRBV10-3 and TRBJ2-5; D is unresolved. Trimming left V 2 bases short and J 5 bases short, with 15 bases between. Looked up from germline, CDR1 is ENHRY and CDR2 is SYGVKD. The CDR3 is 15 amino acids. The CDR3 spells CAISEGQWLGETQYF. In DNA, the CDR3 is TGTGCCATCAGTGAGGGCCAGTGGTTAGGGGAGACCCAGTACTTC.

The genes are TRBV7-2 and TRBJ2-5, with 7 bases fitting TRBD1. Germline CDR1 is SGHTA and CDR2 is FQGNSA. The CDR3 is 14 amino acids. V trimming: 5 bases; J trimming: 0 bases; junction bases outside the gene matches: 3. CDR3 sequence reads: CASSPTGYQETQYF. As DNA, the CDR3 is TGTGCCAGCAGCCCGACAGGGTACCAAGAGACCCAGTACTTC.